This T cell receptor beta chain emerged from a study of shared clonotypes between healthy human individuals. Findings and limits, study-wide: It was observed that approximately 5% of naive CD4 clonotypes were shared across a few donors.

Assay used: immunoSEQ multiplex PCR; TCRdb lists only in-frame clones, some missing. The data contain around 720,000 clones, 73% of them singletons. The CDR3 is 15 residues long. Germline V gene sequence: CDR1 MGHRA, CDR2 YSYEKL. J lost 4 bases, V lost 2 bases, and 4 bases had no gene match. This clone showed up many times. Its matching antigen is unknown. The TCR was taken from a woman under 40 in good health. What was sequenced was memory CD4+ T cells sorted from blood. Subset here: CD45RA-negative fraction. The V and J genes are TRBV4-1 and TRBJ2-1, with 8 nucleotides matching TRBD1. The CDR3 region has the DNA TGCGCCAGCAGCCAAACGGGACAGGTTTACAATGAGCAGTTCTTC. Translation gives CASSQTGQVYNEQFF.